This T cell receptor beta chain was identified during a study of human T cells and chemical hapten exposure. Study-level background: After 6 days, upper back 0.01% DPC patch tests were scored.

Methods used by the authors: Sample TCR totals centred on a median of around 95,000, ranging about 20,000 to 690,600. TCRdb processed the RACE reads anew with MiXCR; each CDR3 protein has one entry. None of the V and J calls come from the authors' own analysis; TCRdb made them. The table has some 340,000 distinct CDR3 sequences, about 7% seen once. The time point here: patch test 1, 2 weeks after DPC sensitization. Treatment described: therapeutic diphenylcyclopropenone sensitization with weekly scalp DPC. Trimming removed 3 bases from V and 1 base from J, with 12 bases in between. CDR1 and CDR2 from the germline V gene are DFQATT and SNEGSKA (reference sequence). The CDR3 has 14 amino acids.

The sample was whole blood, taken in connection with sensitization to the hapten diphenylcyclopropenone (DPC). The genes are TRBV20-1 and TRBJ1-1; D is perhaps TRBD1 (6 bases). This receptor was identified in a woman aged 18 to 35 with alopecia areata. Some clones in this sample may be carry-over from other donors' samples. The CDR3 region has the DNA TGCAGTGCTAGGTCGGGACACCAGAACACTGAAGCTTTCTTT. Its translation: CSARSGHQNTEAFF.